These 32 T cell receptor beta chains share one sample of origin, sequenced in a study of T cell responses to AZD1222 COVID-19 vaccine. Clones were sequenced by immunoSEQ multiplex PCR, and TCRdb holds only the in-frame ones, with some missing. The sample consists of some 130,000 clones, approximately 93% of them appearing once. The starting material was peripheral blood, obtained on day 0 of AZD1222 vaccination. The source is an adult in good health.

The V and J genes are TRBV5-6 and TRBJ2-7; D remains ambiguous. This CDR3 region has 13 residues. Trimming shortened V by 1 base and J by 3 bases, and 8 bases separated the two germline ends. Per germline, CDR1 SGHDT and CDR2 YYEEEE. As DNA, the CDR3 is TGTGCCAGCAGCTTGAAGCCAGACTACGAGCAGTACTTC. Protein sequence: CASSLKPDYEQYF.

This chain connects TRBV7-9 to TRBJ1-2; D remains ambiguous. Germline CDR1 SEHNR, CDR2 FQNEAQ (reference sequence). CDR3 length: 13 residues. The V and J ends lost 4 bases and 2 bases respectively, with 8 bases between them. CDR3 amino acids: CASSSTENYGYTF. The DNA for the CDR3 is TGTGCCAGCAGCTCAACAGAGAACTATGGCTACACCTTC. The full variable domain, in which reference TRBV7-9 and TRBJ1-2 provide the parts outside the CDR3, is DTGVSQNPRHKITKRGQNVTFRCDPISEHNRLYWYRQTLGQGPEFLTYFQNEAQLEKSRLLSDRFSAERPKGSFSTLEIQRTEQGDSAMYLCASSSTENYGYTFGSGTRLTVV.

A single count supports this clone. The chain's CDR3 is CASSLIRGWENTEAFF. The DNA for the CDR3 is TGTGCCAGCAGCTTAATCAGGGGATGGGAGAACACTGAAGCTTTCTTT. This chain uses TRBV7-2 with TRBJ1-1; D perhaps matches TRBD1 (6 bases). Germline V gene data show CDR1 as SGHTA and CDR2 as FQGNSA. V lost 2 bases to trimming and J lost 1 base, with 14 bases between them. This CDR3 is 16 amino acids long.

This clone was seen a single time. The chain couples TRBV7-9 to TRBJ2-1; D unresolved. Looked up from germline, CDR1 is SEHNR and CDR2 is FQNEAQ (reference sequence). Trimming left V 3 bases short and J 5 bases short, with 8 bases between. The CDR3 covers 13 residues. As DNA, the CDR3 is TGTGCCAGCAGCTTCGGTAGTGACAATGAGCAGTTCTTC. The encoded protein is CASSFGSDNEQFF.

The chain recombines TRBV10-3 with TRBJ2-1; 9 bases map to TRBD2. Germline V gives CDR1 ENHRY, CDR2 SYGVKD. This CDR3 is 15 amino acids long. With V trimmed by 3 bases and J by 6 bases, 6 bases remained unmatched. The CDR3 DNA sequence: TGTGCCATCAGTGATCGGCGGGAGGGAGTCAATGAGCAGTTCTTC. Protein: CAISDRREGVNEQFF.

The V call is TRBV30, the J call TRBJ1-5; 8 bases agree with TRBD1. The trim removed 2 bases at V and 6 bases at J, leaving 12 bases unmatched. The germline CDR1 and CDR2 sequences are GTSNPN and SVGIG (reference sequence). This CDR3 is built from 16 residues. The CDR3 region is CAWSLTGDSLGQPQHF. CDR3 in DNA: TGTGCCTGGAGTCTGACAGGGGATAGTTTGGGTCAGCCCCAGCATTTT. Complete variable domain (other parts from reference TRBV30 and TRBJ1-5): SQTIHQWPATLVQPVGSPLSLECTVEGTSNPNLYWYRQAAGRGLQLLFYSVGIGQISSEVPQNLSASRPQDRQFILSSKKLLLSDSGFYLCAWSLTGDSLGQPQHFGDGTRLSIL.

In the case of this clone: The junction shows a germline mismatch at one end, possibly a read error. This chain links TRBV12-3 or TRBV12-4 with TRBJ2-5; D remains unclear. The CDR3 spans 12 residues. The CDR3 sequence is CASSFYGEPQYF. CDR3 coding DNA: TGTGCCAGCAGTTTTTACGGAGAGCCCCAGTACTTC.

The chain couples TRBV5-6 to TRBJ1-2, with TRBD1 matching over 7 bases. Trimming cost V 1 base and J 14 bases; bases outside gene matches: 17. CDR3 length: 15 residues. In germline, CDR1 is SGHDT, CDR2 YYEEEE. The CDR3 nucleotides read TGTGCCAGCAGCTTGTCCCCGGGACAGATTTATGGTTGGACCTTC. Residues: CASSLSPGQIYGWTF.

V gene TRBV19 combines with J gene TRBJ2-5, with D maybe TRBD1 (5 bases). Germline V gene data show CDR1 as LNHDA and CDR2 as SQIVND (reference sequence). This CDR3 region has 16 residues. The V and J ends lost 6 bases and 1 base respectively, with 18 bases between them. The CDR3 nucleotides read TGTGCCAGTAGGCCCCGTCCCAGGGATTCCCAAGAGACCCAGTACTTC. Translating it yields CASRPRPRDSQETQYF.

This clone was observed a few times. The chain combines TRBV11-2 with TRBJ2-7; D is unclear. Deletions cut 4 bases from V and 4 bases from J, with 8 bases between. Germline CDR1 is SGHAT and CDR2 is FQNNGV. The CDR3 is 12 amino acids. The DNA of the CDR3 is TGTGCCAGCAGCTCTGGGCCTTACGAGCAGTACTTC. Translating it yields CASSSGPYEQYF.

The rearrangement uses TRBV5-1 and TRBJ2-3, with D unclear. This CDR3 comprises 12 residues. Deletions cut 0 bases from V and 6 bases from J, with 5 bases between. CDR1 and CDR2 from the germline V gene are SGHRS and YFSETQ. The CDR3 region is CASSLEVDTQYF. The CDR3 DNA sequence: TGCGCCAGCAGCTTGGAGGTCGATACGCAGTATTTT.

CDR3: CASIEILGRDEKLFF. CDR3 nucleotides: TGTGCCAGCATCGAGATCCTCGGACGCGATGAAAAACTGTTTTTT. This chain joins TRBV6-5 and TRBJ1-4; D is unresolved. Between the trimmed V and J ends, which lost 7 bases and 6 bases, there was a span of 18 bases. Germline V CDR1 and CDR2: MNHEY, SVGAGI. The CDR3 covers 15 residues.

The V gene is TRBV10-3, the J gene TRBJ2-7; a possible D gene is TRBD1 (5 bases). The CDR3 runs to 16 residues. The V gene lost 3 bases and the J gene lost 0 bases, with 15 bases spanning the gap. Looked up from germline, CDR1 is ENHRY and CDR2 is SYGVKD. The CDR3 DNA follows: TGTGCCATCAGTGATCAGGGCCTTTTACGCTCCTACGAGCAGTACTTC. Translating it yields CAISDQGLLRSYEQYF.

The V gene is TRBV27, the J gene TRBJ2-4; tentatively, D is TRBD2 (6 bases). This CDR3 spans 15 amino acids. V gave up 4 bases and J gave up 6 bases, with 16 bases separating them. CDR1 and CDR2 (germline): MNHEY, SMNVEV (reference sequence). CDR3 residues: CASSSRDLTLNIQYF. The CDR3 DNA is TGTGCCAGCAGTTCTAGGGACTTAACCTTAAACATTCAGTACTTC.

The rearrangement joins TRBV6-5 to TRBJ1-4; tentatively, D is TRBD1 (6 bases). The CDR3 contains 14 residues. Germline assignment: CDR1 MNHEY and CDR2 SVGAGI. Trimming cost V 5 bases and J 7 bases, with 14 bases left between them. The DNA of the CDR3 is TGTGCCAGCAGTCCGGGACACGAGCTTGAAAAACTGTTTTTT. Protein: CASSPGHELEKLFF.

The chain employs TRBV19 and TRBJ2-7; D possibly matches TRBD1 or TRBD2 (5 bases each). Germline V gene data show CDR1 as LNHDA and CDR2 as SQIVND (reference sequence). V was shortened by 1 base and J by 7 bases, with 11 bases between the two germline ends. The CDR3 covers 13 residues. CDR3 region: CASSIGGRTEQYF. Here the CDR3 DNA reads TGTGCCAGTAGTATAGGGGGACGGACAGAGCAGTACTTC.

This clone came up once. The J gene is TRBJ2-1, the V gene TRBV5-6; 7 bases map to TRBD1. J was trimmed by 0 bases and V by 7 bases; bases with no gene match: 7. This CDR3 comprises 15 residues. Germline V gene sequence: CDR1 SGHDT, CDR2 YYEEEE. Here the CDR3 reads CASGDSPSSYNEQFF. The CDR3 DNA sequence: TGTGCCAGCGGGGACAGTCCGAGCTCCTACAATGAGCAGTTCTTC.

The chain joins TRBV11-2 to TRBJ2-1; 9 positions match TRBD2. V shed 1 base and J 2 bases; nucleotides not matched to a gene: 3. The germline V gene encodes CDR1 SGHAT and CDR2 FQNNGV. The CDR3 extends over 16 amino acids. CDR3 nucleotides: TGTGCCAGCAGCTTAGCTCCTAGCGGGACCTACAATGAGCAGTTCTTC. This translates into CASSLAPSGTYNEQFF. The full variable domain, in which reference TRBV11-2 and TRBJ2-1 provide the parts outside the CDR3, is EAGVAQSPRYKIIEKRQSVAFWCNPISGHATLYWYQQILGQGPKLLIQFQNNGVVDDSQLPKDRFSAERLKGVDSTLKIQPAKLEDSAVYLCASSLAPSGTYNEQFFGPGTRLTVL.

The chain recombines TRBV12-5 with TRBJ1-4; D is unclear. The germline gives CDR1 LGHNT, CDR2 FRNRAP. Trimming took 1 base from V and 5 from J, leaving 8 bases between them. The CDR3 extends over 14 amino acids. Here the CDR3 DNA reads TGTGCTAGTGGTTTGGGTTTAGGGAATGAAAAACTGTTTTTT. It translates to CASGLGLGNEKLFF.

This clone was observed a single time. The chain uses TRBV7-9 and TRBJ2-1, with D possibly being TRBD1 (5 bases). The germline CDR1 and CDR2 sequences are SEHNR and FQNEAQ (reference sequence). The CDR3 covers 14 residues. Trimming left V 5 bases short and J 1 base short, with 9 bases between. The CDR3 DNA sequence: TGTGCCAGCAGCGAAACAGGTTCCTACAATGAGCAGTTCTTC. As protein: CASSETGSYNEQFF. Full variable domain (missing parts from reference TRBV7-9 and TRBJ2-1): DTGVSQNPRHKITKRGQNVTFRCDPISEHNRLYWYRQTLGQGPEFLTYFQNEAQLEKSRLLSDRFSAERPKGSFSTLEIQRTEQGDSAMYLCASSETGSYNEQFFGPGTRLTVL.

The V gene is TRBV7-3, the J gene TRBJ2-7; 8 bases agree with TRBD1. The J segment lost 4 bases and the V segment lost 2 bases, leaving 4 bases of the junction unmatched. The CDR3 covers 14 residues. Germline assignment: CDR1 SGHTA and CDR2 FQGTGA. This CDR3 reads CASSLGGQGYEQYF. The CDR3 nucleotides are TGTGCCAGCAGCTTAGGAGGACAGGGTTACGAGCAGTACTTC.

The chain links TRBV27 to TRBJ2-1, with 8 bases lining up with TRBD1. The CDR3 length is 15 residues. V lost 0 bases to trimming and J lost 10 bases; unmatched junction nucleotides: 8. Germline CDR1 and CDR2: MNHEY and SMNVEV (reference sequence). CDR3 in amino acids: CASSLSGRGRREQFF. The DNA for the CDR3 is TGTGCCAGCAGTTTATCGGGCAGGGGGCGGCGGGAGCAGTTCTTC.

The chain uses TRBV12-5 and TRBJ1-1; 7 nucleotides agree with TRBD1. The germline V gene has CDR1 LGHNT and CDR2 FRNRAP. This CDR3 comprises 18 residues. V lost 0 bases, J lost 1 base, and 11 bases stayed unmatched. The CDR3: CASGLVLGQGDSNTEAFF. CDR3 nucleotides: TGTGCTAGTGGTTTGGTTTTAGGGCAGGGGGATTCGAACACTGAAGCTTTCTTT.

J is TRBJ2-7 and V is TRBV5-1; D perhaps matches TRBD2 (5 bases). CDR3 size: 13 residues. Germline V lookup: CDR1 SGHRS, CDR2 YFSETQ. V shed 3 bases and J shed 2 bases, with 9 bases lying between them. CDR3 residues: CASSWESTYEQYF. CDR3 sequence (DNA): TGCGCCAGCAGCTGGGAGTCCACCTACGAGCAGTACTTC.

The rearrangement links TRBV11-1 to TRBJ2-1; D gene ambiguous. This CDR3 has 13 amino acids. Germline CDR1 SGHAT, CDR2 FQDESV (reference sequence). Trimming removed 3 bases at V and 6 bases at J, with 9 bases between. CDR3 bases: TGTGCCAGCAGCTTGGTGACTGGCAATGAGCAGTTCTTC. It translates to CASSLVTGNEQFF.

This clone was detected once. One end of the junction fails to match germline, which may point to a read error. This chain uses TRBV20-1 with TRBJ2-1; 10 bases map to TRBD2. Germline CDR1 is DFQATT and CDR2 is SNEGSKA (reference sequence). CDR3 length equals 15 residues. CDR3 protein: CSASRSGRAYNEQFF. The CDR3 nucleotides are TGCAGTGCTAGTCGAAGCGGGAGGGCCTATAATGAGCAGTTCTTC.

The chain has TRBV30 and TRBJ1-1; D not certain. Germline CDR1 is GTSNPN and CDR2 is SVGIG (reference sequence). V was trimmed by 5 bases and J by 0 bases, leaving 10 bases between them. The CDR3 is 13 residues long. This CDR3 is CAWGRQLNTEAFF. CDR3 coding DNA: TGTGCCTGGGGGAGACAACTGAACACTGAAGCTTTCTTT.

The V gene is TRBV5-5, the J gene TRBJ2-3, with 8 bases that match TRBD1. The germline gives CDR1 SGHKS, CDR2 YYEKEE (reference sequence). V shed 2 bases and J 7 bases; nucleotides not matched to a gene: 6. This CDR3 has 14 residues. CDR3 bases: TGTGCCAGCAGCTTCCAGGGGGCAAAGAATACGCAGTATTTT. Amino acids: CASSFQGAKNTQYF.

V is TRBV5-1 and J is TRBJ1-2, with no clear D. This CDR3 is built from 13 residues. Trimming pared 0 bases from V and 7 bases from J, leaving 10 bases between. The germline V gene has CDR1 SGHRS and CDR2 YFSETQ. CDR3 bases: TGCGCCAGCAGCTTGGAAGGCTTAAGTGGCTACACCTTC. Translating gives CASSLEGLSGYTF.

V and J are TRBV5-6 and TRBJ1-4, with 7 bases identical to TRBD1. The trim removed 1 base at V and 1 base at J, leaving 4 bases unmatched. The germline V gene has CDR1 SGHDT and CDR2 YYEEEE. The CDR3 totals 16 residues. The CDR3 spells CASSLTGEGTNEKLFF. CDR3 in DNA: TGTGCCAGCAGCTTGACAGGGGAGGGAACTAATGAAAAACTGTTTTTT.

J is TRBJ2-2 and V is TRBV9; TRBD1 or TRBD2 may be the D gene (6 bases each). The V gene lost 4 bases and the J gene lost 1 base, with 14 bases spanning the gap. This CDR3 is built from 16 residues. Germline V gene sequence: CDR1 SGDLS, CDR2 YYNGEE. The chain's CDR3 is CASSLFGGGNTGELFF. The CDR3 bases are TGTGCCAGCAGCCTCTTCGGAGGGGGGAACACCGGGGAGCTGTTTTTT. Full variable domain (missing parts from reference TRBV9 and TRBJ2-2): DSGVTQTPKHLITATGQRVTLRCSPRSGDLSVYWYQQSLDQGLQFLIQYYNGEERAKGNILERFSAQQFPDLHSELNLSSLELGDSALYFCASSLFGGGNTGELFFGEGSRLTVL.

This chain links TRBV19 with TRBJ1-5; D not certain. V lost 3 bases and J lost 3, with 9 bases in between. The CDR3 runs to 14 residues. In germline, CDR1 is LNHDA, CDR2 SQIVND (reference sequence). The CDR3 sequence is CASSISITNQPQHF. The CDR3, as DNA: TGTGCCAGTAGTATTAGCATAACCAATCAGCCCCAGCATTTT.